This passage covers 13 T cell receptor beta chains from one sample sequenced in a study of shared clonotypes between healthy human individuals. TCRdb keeps only in-frame clones here, not all; method: immunoSEQ multiplex PCR. The sample shows some 1,600,000 clones, 95% to 99% of them seen only once. Sequences were obtained from naive CD4+ T cells sorted from blood. Indicated subset: CD45RA+ positively selected. The source of these receptors is a man in his thirties or forties in good health.

The V call is TRBV5-1, the J call TRBJ1-1; no definite D call. V was pared by 3 bases and J by 7 bases, with 19 bases between. The CDR3 spans 15 residues. Germline V gives CDR1 SGHRS, CDR2 YFSETQ. Here the CDR3 reads CASSSGLTERGEAFF. In nucleotides, the CDR3 is TGCGCCAGCAGCTCGGGCCTAACAGAGCGTGGTGAAGCTTTCTTT. Full variable domain (outside the CDR3, taken from reference TRBV5-1 and TRBJ1-1): KAGVTQTPRYLIKTRGQQVTLSCSPISGHRSVSWYQQTPGQGLQFLFEYFSETQRNKGNFPGRFSGRQFSNSRSEMNVSTLELGDSALYLCASSSGLTERGEAFFGQGTRLTVV.

This chain joins TRBV29-1 and TRBJ2-1, with D perhaps being TRBD1 or TRBD2 (6 bases each). With 4 bases removed from V and 0 bases from J, the gap between germline ends came to 19 bases. The CDR3 consists of 17 residues. Germline V gene data show CDR1 as SQVTM and CDR2 as ANQGSEA. This CDR3 reads CSVAGASGKFSYNEQFF. CDR3 DNA: TGCAGCGTTGCGGGGGCCTCCGGAAAGTTCTCCTACAATGAGCAGTTCTTC.

V usage is TRBV7-9 and J usage is TRBJ2-2, with 9 bases identical to TRBD2. The ends lost 5 bases at V and 4 bases at J; junction bases unmatched: 11. Germline V gives CDR1 SEHNR, CDR2 FQNEAQ (reference sequence). The CDR3 has 17 amino acids. CDR3 sequence: CASSPRSGRFGTGELFF. The DNA of the CDR3 is TGTGCCAGCAGCCCCCGTAGCGGGAGATTCGGCACCGGGGAGCTGTTTTTT.

The V gene is TRBV14, the J gene TRBJ1-2; D gene uncertain. Trimming removed 3 bases at V and 2 bases at J, with 13 bases between. The CDR3 is 15 residues long. CDR1 is SGHDN, CDR2 FVKESK, per germline. The CDR3 spells CASSQIRAGNYGYTF. The CDR3 DNA is TGTGCCAGCAGCCAGATACGGGCGGGAAACTATGGCTACACCTTC. The variable domain in full, completed from reference TRBV14 and TRBJ1-2, reads EAGVTQFPSHSVIEKGQTVTLRCDPISGHDNLYWYRRVMGKEIKFLLHFVKESKQDESGMPNNRFLAERTGGTYSTLKVQPAELEDSGVYFCASSQIRAGNYGYTFGSGTRLTVV.

This clone was seen only once. V and J are TRBV19 and TRBJ1-5, with D maybe TRBD1 (6 bases). Germline assignment: CDR1 LNHDA and CDR2 SQIVND (reference sequence). V lost 5 bases, J lost 8 bases, and 16 bases lay in between. This CDR3 comprises 14 residues. CDR3 DNA sequence: TGTGCCAGTAGTGCAGGGGAGAGTGGCAAGCCCCAGCATTTT. Protein: CASSAGESGKPQHF.

In this sample, this clone turned up once. This chain links TRBV28 with TRBJ2-7, with D perhaps matching TRBD1 or TRBD2 (5 bases each). This CDR3 has 17 residues. Looked up from germline, CDR1 is MDHEN and CDR2 is SYDVKM. V dropped 5 bases and J dropped 0 bases, with 20 bases sitting between them. DNA for the CDR3: TGTGCCAGCAGTCATACCTTCGGGACCCTGAGCTCCTACGAGCAGTACTTC. It encodes CASSHTFGTLSSYEQYF. The full variable domain, rest sourced from reference TRBV28 and TRBJ2-7, is DVKVTQSSRYLVKRTGEKVFLECVQDMDHENMFWYRQDPGLGLRLIYFSYDVKMKEKGDIPEGYSVSREKKERFSLILESASTNQTSMYLCASSHTFGTLSSYEQYFGPGTRLTVT.

The J gene is TRBJ2-1, the V gene TRBV7-8, with 7 bases that match TRBD2. Losses at the gene ends were 6 bases for V and 0 bases for J; bases not matched to a gene: 8. This CDR3 is 16 amino acids long. Germline V gives CDR1 SGHVS, CDR2 FQNEAQ. CDR3: CASRSTSASSYNEQFF. CDR3 DNA sequence: TGTGCCAGCAGGTCAACTAGCGCAAGCTCCTACAATGAGCAGTTCTTC.

This clone appeared a single time. Other DNA sequences within the sample encode an identical CDR3. CDR3 sequence: CASGLDRANEQFF. Here the CDR3 DNA reads TGTGCTAGTGGACTGGACAGGGCGAATGAGCAGTTCTTC. This chain joins TRBV12-5 and TRBJ2-1; 8 positions agree with TRBD1. The V and J ends lost 6 bases and 7 bases, in that order; junction bases with no gene match: 5. CDR3 size: 13 residues. Germline lookup yields CDR1 LGHNT and CDR2 FRNRAP.

This chain uses TRBV30 with TRBJ2-2, with TRBD2 identical over 11 bases. The CDR3 contains 21 residues. Germline CDR1 reads GTSNPN; CDR2 reads SVGIG (reference sequence). Trimming cost V 0 bases and J 9 bases; bases outside gene matches: 24. The CDR3 here is CAWSVGPSRRLAGSNTRELFF. CDR3 in DNA: TGTGCCTGGAGTGTCGGGCCCTCCAGGAGACTAGCGGGATCAAATACCAGGGAGCTGTTTTTT.

The chain combines TRBV28 with TRBJ2-5, with no clear D. Deletions cut 3 bases from V and 0 bases from J, with 14 bases between. Germline V gives CDR1 MDHEN, CDR2 SYDVKM. This CDR3 is 16 amino acids long. CDR3: CASSFQVGENQETQYF. CDR3 sequence (DNA): TGTGCCAGCAGTTTTCAGGTTGGAGAGAACCAAGAGACCCAGTACTTC.

The V gene is TRBV6-1, the J gene TRBJ1-2, with D maybe TRBD1 (6 bases). This CDR3 has 13 residues. The germline gives CDR1 MNHNS, CDR2 SASEGT. The V gene lost 2 bases and the J gene lost 7 bases, with 11 bases spanning the gap. The CDR3 DNA follows: TGTGCCAGCAGTGAATCAGGGGACGGTGGCTACACCTTC. Translation: CASSESGDGGYTF.

The count of this clone is one. The gene calls are TRBV5-1 and TRBJ2-3, with D perhaps matching TRBD2 (5 bases). Germline V gives CDR1 SGHRS, CDR2 YFSETQ. CDR3 size: 15 residues. V was trimmed by 5 bases and J by 1 base, leaving 14 bases between them. The CDR3 reads CASRAGGLRTDTQYF. CDR3 nucleotides: TGCGCCAGCAGGGCTGGAGGACTTCGCACAGATACGCAGTATTTT.

V gene TRBV7-9 combines with J gene TRBJ2-7; no clear D gene. V was shortened by 3 bases and J by 4 bases, with 10 bases between the two germline ends. CDR3 length equals 13 residues. Per the germline V gene, CDR1 is SEHNR and CDR2 is FQNEAQ (reference sequence). The CDR3 region is CASSFFLGYEQYF. In DNA, the CDR3 is TGTGCCAGCAGCTTTTTCCTAGGGTACGAGCAGTACTTC.